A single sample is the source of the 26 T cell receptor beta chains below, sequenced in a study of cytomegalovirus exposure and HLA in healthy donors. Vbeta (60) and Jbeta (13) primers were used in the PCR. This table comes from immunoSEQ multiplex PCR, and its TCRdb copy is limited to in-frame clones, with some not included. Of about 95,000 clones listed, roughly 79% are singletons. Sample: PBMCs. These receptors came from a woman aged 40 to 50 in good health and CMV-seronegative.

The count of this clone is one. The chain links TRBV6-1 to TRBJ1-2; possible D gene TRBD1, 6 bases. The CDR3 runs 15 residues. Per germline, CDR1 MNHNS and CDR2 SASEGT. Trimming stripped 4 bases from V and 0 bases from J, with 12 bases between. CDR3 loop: CASSVTGHTNYGYTF. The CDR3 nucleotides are TGTGCCAGCAGTGTTACGGGACACACTAACTATGGCTACACCTTC.

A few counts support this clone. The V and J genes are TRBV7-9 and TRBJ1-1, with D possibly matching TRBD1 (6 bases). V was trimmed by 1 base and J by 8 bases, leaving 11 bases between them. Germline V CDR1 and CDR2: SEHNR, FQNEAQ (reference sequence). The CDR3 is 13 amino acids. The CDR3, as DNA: TGTGCCAGCAGCTTAGTTTTGCAGGGGGAAGCTTTCTTT. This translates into CASSLVLQGEAFF.

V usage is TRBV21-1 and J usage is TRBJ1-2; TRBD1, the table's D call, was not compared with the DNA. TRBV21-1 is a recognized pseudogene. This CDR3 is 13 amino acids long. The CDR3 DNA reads TGTGCCAGCAAGGGAAGGGGGCACTATGGCTACACCTTC. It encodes CASKGRGHYGYTF.

Here the CDR3 DNA reads TGTGCCAGCAGCGAAGACAGGGGAGGCACTGAAGCTTTCTTT. This encodes CASSEDRGGTEAFF. The chain carries TRBV9 and TRBJ1-1, with 8 bases aligning to TRBD1. The ends lost 3 bases at V and 4 bases at J; junction bases unmatched: 5. This CDR3 is 14 amino acids long. The germline gives CDR1 SGDLS, CDR2 YYNGEE. Complete variable domain (other parts from reference TRBV9 and TRBJ1-1): DSGVTQTPKHLITATGQRVTLRCSPRSGDLSVYWYQQSLDQGLQFLIQYYNGEERAKGNILERFSAQQFPDLHSELNLSSLELGDSALYFCASSEDRGGTEAFFGQGTRLTVV.

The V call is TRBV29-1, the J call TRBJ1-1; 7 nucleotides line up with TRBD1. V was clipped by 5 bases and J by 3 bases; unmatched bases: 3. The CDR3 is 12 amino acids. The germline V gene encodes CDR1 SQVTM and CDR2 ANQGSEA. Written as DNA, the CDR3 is TGCAGCGTTATGGGACAGTACACTGAAGCTTTCTTT. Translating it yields CSVMGQYTEAFF.

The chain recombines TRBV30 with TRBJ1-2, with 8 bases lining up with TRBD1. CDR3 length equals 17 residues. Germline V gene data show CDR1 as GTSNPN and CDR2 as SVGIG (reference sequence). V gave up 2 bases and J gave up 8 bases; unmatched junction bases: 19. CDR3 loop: CAWSPRYSRDRFDGYTF. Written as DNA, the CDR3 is TGTGCCTGGAGTCCTCGTTATTCTCGGGACAGGTTTGACGGCTACACCTTC.

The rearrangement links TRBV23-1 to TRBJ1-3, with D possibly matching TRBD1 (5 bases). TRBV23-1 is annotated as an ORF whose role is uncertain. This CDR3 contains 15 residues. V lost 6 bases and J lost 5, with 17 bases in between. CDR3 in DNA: TGCGCCAGCAGAGGAATCAGGGTTGATCGAAACACCATATATTTT. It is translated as CASRGIRVDRNTIYF.

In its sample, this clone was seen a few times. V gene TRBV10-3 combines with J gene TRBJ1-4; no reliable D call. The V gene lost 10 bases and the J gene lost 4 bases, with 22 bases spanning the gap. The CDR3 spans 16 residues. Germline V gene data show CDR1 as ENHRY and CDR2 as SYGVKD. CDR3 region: CATEAPRGTGNEKLFF. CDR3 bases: TGTGCCACCGAAGCCCCTCGGGGTACGGGTAATGAAAAACTGTTTTTT.

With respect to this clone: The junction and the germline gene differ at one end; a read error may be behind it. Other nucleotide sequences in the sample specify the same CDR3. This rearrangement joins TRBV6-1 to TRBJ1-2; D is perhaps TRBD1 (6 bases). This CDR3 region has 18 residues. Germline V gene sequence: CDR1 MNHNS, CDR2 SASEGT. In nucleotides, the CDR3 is TGCGCCAGCAGTGCCCTTTTGGGACAACAGGGTTCTAGCTATGGCTACACCTTC. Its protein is CASSALLGQQGSSYGYTF.

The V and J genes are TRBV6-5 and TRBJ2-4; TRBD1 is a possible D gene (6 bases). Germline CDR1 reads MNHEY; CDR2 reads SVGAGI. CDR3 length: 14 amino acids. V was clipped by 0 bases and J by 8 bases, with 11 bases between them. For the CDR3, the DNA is TGTGCCAGCAGTTACTCACCCGAGGGGGACATTCAGTACTTC. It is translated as CASSYSPEGDIQYF.

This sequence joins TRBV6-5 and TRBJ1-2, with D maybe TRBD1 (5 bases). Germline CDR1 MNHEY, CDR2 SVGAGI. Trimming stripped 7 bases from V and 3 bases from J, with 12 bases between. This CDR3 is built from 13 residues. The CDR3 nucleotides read TGTGCCAGCAACCCCGGGGGGGACTATGGCTACACCTTC. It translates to CASNPGGDYGYTF.

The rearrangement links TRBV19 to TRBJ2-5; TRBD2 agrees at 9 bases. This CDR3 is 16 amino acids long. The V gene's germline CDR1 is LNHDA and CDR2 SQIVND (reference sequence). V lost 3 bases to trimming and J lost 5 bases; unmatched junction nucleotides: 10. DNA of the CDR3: TGTGCCAGTAGTATCCAACTTGCGGGGGGGCGGGAGACCCAGTACTTC. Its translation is CASSIQLAGGRETQYF.

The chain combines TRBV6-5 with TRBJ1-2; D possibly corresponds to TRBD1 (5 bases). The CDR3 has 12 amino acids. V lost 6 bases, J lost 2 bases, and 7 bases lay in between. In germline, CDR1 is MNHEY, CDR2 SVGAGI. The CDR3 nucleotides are TGTGCCAGCAGCCGACAGAACTATGGCTACACCTTC. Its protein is CASSRQNYGYTF.

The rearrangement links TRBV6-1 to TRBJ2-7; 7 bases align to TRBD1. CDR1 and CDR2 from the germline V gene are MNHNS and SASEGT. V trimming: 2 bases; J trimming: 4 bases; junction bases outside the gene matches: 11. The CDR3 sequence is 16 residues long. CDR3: CASSESVGDSFYEQYF. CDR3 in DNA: TGTGCCAGCAGTGAAAGTGTAGGGGACAGCTTTTACGAGCAGTACTTC.

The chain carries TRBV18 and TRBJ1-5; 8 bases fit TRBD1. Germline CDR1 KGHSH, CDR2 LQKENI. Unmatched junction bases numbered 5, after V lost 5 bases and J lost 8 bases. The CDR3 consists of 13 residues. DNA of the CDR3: TGTGCCAGCTCAGGCGACAGGGGTGAGCCCCAGCATTTT. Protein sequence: CASSGDRGEPQHF.

The CDR3 protein is CASSLRVPTGHLPTGNQPQHF. In nucleotides, the CDR3 is TGCGCCAGCAGCTTGAGGGTTCCAACAGGGCACTTACCAACAGGGAATCAGCCCCAGCATTTT. The chain links TRBV5-1 to TRBJ1-5, with D tentatively TRBD1 (6 bases). There are 21 residues in the CDR3. The germline V and J ends were trimmed by 1 base and 4 bases, with 30 bases remaining between them. Germline CDR1 SGHRS, CDR2 YFSETQ. Full variable domain (missing parts from reference TRBV5-1 and TRBJ1-5): KAGVTQTPRYLIKTRGQQVTLSCSPISGHRSVSWYQQTPGQGLQFLFEYFSETQRNKGNFPGRFSGRQFSNSRSEMNVSTLELGDSALYLCASSLRVPTGHLPTGNQPQHFGDGTRLSIL.

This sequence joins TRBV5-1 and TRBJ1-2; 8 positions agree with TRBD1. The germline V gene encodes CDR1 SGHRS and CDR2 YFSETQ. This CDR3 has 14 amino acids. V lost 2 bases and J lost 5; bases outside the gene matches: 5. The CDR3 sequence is CASSLPGQAYGYTF. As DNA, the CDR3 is TGCGCCAGCAGCTTACCGGGACAGGCTTATGGCTACACCTTC.

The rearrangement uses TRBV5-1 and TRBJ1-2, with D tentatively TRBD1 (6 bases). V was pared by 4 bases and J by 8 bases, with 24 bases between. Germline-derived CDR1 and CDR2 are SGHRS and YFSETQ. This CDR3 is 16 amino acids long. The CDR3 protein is CASSQNLMQGTGGYTF. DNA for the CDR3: TGCGCCAGCAGCCAAAACCTTATGCAGGGGACCGGAGGCTACACCTTC. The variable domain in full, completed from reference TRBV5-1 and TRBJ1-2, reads KAGVTQTPRYLIKTRGQQVTLSCSPISGHRSVSWYQQTPGQGLQFLFEYFSETQRNKGNFPGRFSGRQFSNSRSEMNVSTLELGDSALYLCASSQNLMQGTGGYTFGSGTRLTVV.

DNA of the CDR3: TGCGCCAGCAGCCAAGTAATTGCGGGGGGGCTCAATGAGCAGTTCTTC. This translates into CASSQVIAGGLNEQFF. V usage is TRBV4-1 and J usage is TRBJ2-1; 9 nucleotides match TRBD2. CDR1 is MGHRA and CDR2 is YSYEKL in the germline V gene. The CDR3 is 16 amino acids. V was pared by 1 base and J by 6 bases, with 7 bases of the junction left unmatched.

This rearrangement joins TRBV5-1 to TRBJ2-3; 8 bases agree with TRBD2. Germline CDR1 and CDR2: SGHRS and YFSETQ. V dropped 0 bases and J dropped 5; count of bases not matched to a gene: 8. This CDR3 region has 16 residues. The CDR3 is CASSLAGSRGGDTQYF. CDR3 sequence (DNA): TGCGCCAGCAGCTTGGCCGGATCTCGGGGGGGAGATACGCAGTATTTT.

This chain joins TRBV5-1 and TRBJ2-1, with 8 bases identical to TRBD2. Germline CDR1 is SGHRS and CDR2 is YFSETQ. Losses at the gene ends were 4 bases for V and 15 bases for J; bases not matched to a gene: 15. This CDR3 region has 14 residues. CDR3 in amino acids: CASSREVSGGPWFF. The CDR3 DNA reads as TGCGCCAGCAGCAGGGAGGTATCGGGGGGGCCTTGGTTCTTC.

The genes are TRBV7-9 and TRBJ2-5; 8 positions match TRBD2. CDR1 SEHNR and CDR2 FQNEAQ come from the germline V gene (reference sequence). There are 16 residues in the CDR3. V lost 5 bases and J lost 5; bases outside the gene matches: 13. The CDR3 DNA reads TGTGCCAGCAGCAAAATCCTTAGCGGGGATGGGGAGACCCAGTACTTC. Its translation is CASSKILSGDGETQYF.

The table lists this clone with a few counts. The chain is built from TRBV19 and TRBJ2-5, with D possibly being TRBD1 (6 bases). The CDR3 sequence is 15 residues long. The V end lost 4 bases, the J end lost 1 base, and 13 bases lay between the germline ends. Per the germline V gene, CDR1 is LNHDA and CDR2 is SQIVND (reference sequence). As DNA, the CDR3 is TGTGCCAGTAGTACCACAGGGACACCCCAAGAGACCCAGTACTTC. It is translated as CASSTTGTPQETQYF.

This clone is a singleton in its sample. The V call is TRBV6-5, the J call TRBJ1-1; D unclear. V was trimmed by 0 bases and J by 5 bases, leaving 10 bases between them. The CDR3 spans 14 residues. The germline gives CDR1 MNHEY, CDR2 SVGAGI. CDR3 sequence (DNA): TGTGCCAGCAGTTACTCGGTCGGGTTGACTGAAGCTTTCTTT. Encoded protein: CASSYSVGLTEAFF.

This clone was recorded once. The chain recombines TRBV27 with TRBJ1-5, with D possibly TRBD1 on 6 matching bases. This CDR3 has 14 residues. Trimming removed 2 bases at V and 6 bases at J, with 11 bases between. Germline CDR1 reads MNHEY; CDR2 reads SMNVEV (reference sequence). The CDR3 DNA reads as TGTGCCAGCAGTTTACAGGGGCTGGGTCAGCCCCAGCATTTT. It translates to CASSLQGLGQPQHF.

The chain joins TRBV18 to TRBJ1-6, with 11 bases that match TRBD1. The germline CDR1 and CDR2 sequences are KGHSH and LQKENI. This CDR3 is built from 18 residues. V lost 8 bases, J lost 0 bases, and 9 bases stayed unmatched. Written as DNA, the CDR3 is TGTGCCAGCCATCGGACAGGGGGCGGTGGCTCCTATAATTCACCCCTCCACTTT. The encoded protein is CASHRTGGGGSYNSPLHF.